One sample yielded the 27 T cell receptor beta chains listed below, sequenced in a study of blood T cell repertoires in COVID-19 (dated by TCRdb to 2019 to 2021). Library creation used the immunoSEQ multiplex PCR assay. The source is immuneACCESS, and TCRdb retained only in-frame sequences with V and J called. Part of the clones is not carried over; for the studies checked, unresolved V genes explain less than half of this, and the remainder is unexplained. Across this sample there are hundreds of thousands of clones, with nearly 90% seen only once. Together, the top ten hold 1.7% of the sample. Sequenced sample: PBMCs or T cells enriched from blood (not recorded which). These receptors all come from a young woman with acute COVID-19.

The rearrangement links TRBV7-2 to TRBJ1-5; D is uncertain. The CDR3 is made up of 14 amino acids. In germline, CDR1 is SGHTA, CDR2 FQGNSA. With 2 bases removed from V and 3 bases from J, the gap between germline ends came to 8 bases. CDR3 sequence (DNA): TGTGCCAGCAGCTTAAGAGAAACCAATCAGCCCCAGCATTTT. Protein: CASSLRETNQPQHF.

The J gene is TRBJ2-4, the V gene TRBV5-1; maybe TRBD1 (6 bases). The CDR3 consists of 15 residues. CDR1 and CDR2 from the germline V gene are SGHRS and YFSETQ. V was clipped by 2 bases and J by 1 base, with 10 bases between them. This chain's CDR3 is CASSFGGSAKNIQYF. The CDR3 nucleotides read TGCGCCAGCAGCTTTGGGGGCTCGGCCAAAAACATTCAGTACTTC.

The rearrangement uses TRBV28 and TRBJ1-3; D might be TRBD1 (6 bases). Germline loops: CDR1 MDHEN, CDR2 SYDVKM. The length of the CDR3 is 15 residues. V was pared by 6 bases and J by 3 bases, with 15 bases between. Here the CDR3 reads CASRSSGTLGNTIYF. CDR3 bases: TGTGCCAGCAGATCATCCGGGACACTTGGAAACACCATATATTTT.

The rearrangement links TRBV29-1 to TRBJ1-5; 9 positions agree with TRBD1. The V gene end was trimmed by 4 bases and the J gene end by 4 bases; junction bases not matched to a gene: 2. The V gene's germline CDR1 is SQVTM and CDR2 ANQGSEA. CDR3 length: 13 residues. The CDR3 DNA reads TGCAGCGTTGGACAGGGGGGGAATCAGCCCCAGCATTTT. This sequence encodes CSVGQGGNQPQHF.

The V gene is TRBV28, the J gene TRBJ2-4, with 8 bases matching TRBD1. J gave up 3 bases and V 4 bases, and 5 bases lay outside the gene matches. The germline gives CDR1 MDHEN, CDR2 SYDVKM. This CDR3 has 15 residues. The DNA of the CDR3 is TGTGCCAGCAGTTCCCCCGGGACAGGCAAAAACATTCAGTACTTC. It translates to CASSSPGTGKNIQYF. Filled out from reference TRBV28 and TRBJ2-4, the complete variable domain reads DVKVTQSSRYLVKRTGEKVFLECVQDMDHENMFWYRQDPGLGLRLIYFSYDVKMKEKGDIPEGYSVSREKKERFSLILESASTNQTSMYLCASSSPGTGKNIQYFGAGTRLSVL.

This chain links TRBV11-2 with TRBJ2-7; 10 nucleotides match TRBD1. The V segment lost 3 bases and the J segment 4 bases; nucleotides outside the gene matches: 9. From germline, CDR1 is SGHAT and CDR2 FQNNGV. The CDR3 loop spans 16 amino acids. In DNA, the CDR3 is TGTGCCAGCAGCTTGGGATTTGACAGGGGGCTGTACGAGCAGTACTTC. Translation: CASSLGFDRGLYEQYF.

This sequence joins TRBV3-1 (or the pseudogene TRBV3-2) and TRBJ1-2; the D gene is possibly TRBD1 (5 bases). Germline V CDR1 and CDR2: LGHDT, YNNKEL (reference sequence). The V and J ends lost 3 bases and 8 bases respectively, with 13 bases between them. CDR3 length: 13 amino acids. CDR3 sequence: CASSQGRVGGYTF. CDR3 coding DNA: TGTGCCAGCAGCCAGGGCAGGGTTGGCGGCTACACCTTC.

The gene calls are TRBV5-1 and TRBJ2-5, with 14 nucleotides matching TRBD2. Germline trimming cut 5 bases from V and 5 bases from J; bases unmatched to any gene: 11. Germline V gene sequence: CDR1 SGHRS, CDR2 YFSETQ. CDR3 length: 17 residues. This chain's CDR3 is CASRQAGLAGGTETQYF. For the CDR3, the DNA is TGCGCCAGCAGACAAGCTGGACTAGCGGGAGGAACCGAGACCCAGTACTTC.

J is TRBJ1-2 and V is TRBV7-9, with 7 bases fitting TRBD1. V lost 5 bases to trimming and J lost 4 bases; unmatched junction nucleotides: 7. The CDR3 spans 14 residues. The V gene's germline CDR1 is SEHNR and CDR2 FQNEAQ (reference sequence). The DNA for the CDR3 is TGTGCCAGCAGCCACCCGCAGGGGGGCTATGGCTACACCTTC. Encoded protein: CASSHPQGGYGYTF. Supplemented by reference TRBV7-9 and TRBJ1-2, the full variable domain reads DTGVSQNPRHKITKRGQNVTFRCDPISEHNRLYWYRQTLGQGPEFLTYFQNEAQLEKSRLLSDRFSAERPKGSFSTLEIQRTEQGDSAMYLCASSHPQGGYGYTFGSGTRLTVV.

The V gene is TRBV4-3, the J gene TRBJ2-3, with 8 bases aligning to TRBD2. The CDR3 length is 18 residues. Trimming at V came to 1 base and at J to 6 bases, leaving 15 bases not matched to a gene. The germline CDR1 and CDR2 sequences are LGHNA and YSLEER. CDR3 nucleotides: TGCGCCAGCAGCCAAGTATGGAGCGGGAGTGCGAGTTCCGATACGCAGTATTTT. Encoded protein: CASSQVWSGSASSDTQYF.

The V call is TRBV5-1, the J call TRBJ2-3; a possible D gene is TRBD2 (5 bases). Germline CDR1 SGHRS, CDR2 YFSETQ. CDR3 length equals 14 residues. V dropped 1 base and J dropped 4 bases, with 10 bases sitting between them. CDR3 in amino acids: CASSLLSEADTQYF. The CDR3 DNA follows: TGCGCCAGCAGCTTGCTTAGCGAGGCAGATACGCAGTATTTT.

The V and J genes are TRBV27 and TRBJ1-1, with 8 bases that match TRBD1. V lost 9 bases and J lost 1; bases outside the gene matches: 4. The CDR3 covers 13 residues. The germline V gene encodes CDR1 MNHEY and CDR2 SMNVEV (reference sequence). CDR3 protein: CASWTGPNTEAFF. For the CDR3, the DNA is TGTGCCAGTTGGACAGGGCCGAACACTGAAGCTTTCTTT.

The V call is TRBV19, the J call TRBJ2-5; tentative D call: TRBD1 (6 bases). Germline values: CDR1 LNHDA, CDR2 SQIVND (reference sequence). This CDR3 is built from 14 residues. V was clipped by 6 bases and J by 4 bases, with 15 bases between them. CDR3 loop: CASRGQFVTETQYF. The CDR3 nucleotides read TGTGCCAGTAGAGGACAGTTTGTGACAGAGACCCAGTACTTC.

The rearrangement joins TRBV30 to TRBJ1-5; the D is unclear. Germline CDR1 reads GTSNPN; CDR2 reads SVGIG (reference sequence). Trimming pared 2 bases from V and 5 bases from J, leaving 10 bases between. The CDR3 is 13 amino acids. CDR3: CAWSLTVDQPQHF. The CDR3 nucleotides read TGTGCCTGGAGTCTAACTGTAGATCAGCCCCAGCATTTT.

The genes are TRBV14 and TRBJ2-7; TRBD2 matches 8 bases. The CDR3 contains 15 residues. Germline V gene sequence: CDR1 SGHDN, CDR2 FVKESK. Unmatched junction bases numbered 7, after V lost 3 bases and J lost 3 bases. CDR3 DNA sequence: TGTGCCAGCAGCCACCAAGCGGGAGCGGACTACGAGCAGTACTTC. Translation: CASSHQAGADYEQYF.

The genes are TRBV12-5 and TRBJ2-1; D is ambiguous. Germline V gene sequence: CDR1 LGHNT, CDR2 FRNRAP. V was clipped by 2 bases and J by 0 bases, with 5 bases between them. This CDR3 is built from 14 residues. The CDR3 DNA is TGTGCTAGTGGTTTGTGGAGCTCCTACAATGAGCAGTTCTTC. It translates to CASGLWSSYNEQFF.

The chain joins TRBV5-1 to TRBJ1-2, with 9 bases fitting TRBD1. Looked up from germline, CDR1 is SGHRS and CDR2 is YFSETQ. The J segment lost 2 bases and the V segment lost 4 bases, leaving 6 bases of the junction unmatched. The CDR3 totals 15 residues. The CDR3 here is CASSHTGTGNYGYTF. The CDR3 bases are TGCGCCAGCAGCCACACCGGGACAGGGAACTATGGCTACACCTTC.

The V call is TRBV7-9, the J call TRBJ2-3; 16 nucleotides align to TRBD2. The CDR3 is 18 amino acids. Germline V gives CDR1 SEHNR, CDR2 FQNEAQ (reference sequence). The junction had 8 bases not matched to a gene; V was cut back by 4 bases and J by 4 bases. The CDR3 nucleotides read TGTGCCAGCAGCTCCCCCCCGGGACTAGCGGGAGGGGCAGATACGCAGTATTTT. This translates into CASSSPPGLAGGADTQYF. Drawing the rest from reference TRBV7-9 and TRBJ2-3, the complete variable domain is DTGVSQNPRHKITKRGQNVTFRCDPISEHNRLYWYRQTLGQGPEFLTYFQNEAQLEKSRLLSDRFSAERPKGSFSTLEIQRTEQGDSAMYLCASSSPPGLAGGADTQYFGPGTRLTVL.

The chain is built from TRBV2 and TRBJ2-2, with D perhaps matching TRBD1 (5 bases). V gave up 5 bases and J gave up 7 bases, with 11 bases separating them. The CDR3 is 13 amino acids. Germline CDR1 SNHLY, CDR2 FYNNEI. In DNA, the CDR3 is TGTGCCAGCAGTAGGCAAGGGGACGGGGAGCTGTTTTTT. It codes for CASSRQGDGELFF.

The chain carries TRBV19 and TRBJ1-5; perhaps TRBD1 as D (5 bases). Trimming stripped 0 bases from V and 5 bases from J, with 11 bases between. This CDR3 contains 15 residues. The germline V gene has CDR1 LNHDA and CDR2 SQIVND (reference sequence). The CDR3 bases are TGTGCCAGTAGTATAGACGACAGTCGACATCAGCCCCAGCATTTT. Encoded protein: CASSIDDSRHQPQHF.

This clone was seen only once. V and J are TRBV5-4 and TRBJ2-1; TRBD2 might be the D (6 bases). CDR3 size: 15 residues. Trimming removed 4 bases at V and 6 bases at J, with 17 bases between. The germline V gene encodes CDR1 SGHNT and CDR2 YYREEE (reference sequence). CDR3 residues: CASSPGTRSTNEQFF. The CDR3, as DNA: TGTGCCAGCAGCCCCGGGACTCGGTCTACCAATGAGCAGTTCTTC.

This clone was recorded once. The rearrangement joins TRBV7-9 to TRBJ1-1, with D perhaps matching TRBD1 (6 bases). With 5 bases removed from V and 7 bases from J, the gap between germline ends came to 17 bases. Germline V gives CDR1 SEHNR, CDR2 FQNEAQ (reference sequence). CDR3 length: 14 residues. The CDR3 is CASSPDRSTNEAFF. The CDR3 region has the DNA TGTGCCAGCAGCCCGGACAGAAGTACAAATGAAGCTTTCTTT.

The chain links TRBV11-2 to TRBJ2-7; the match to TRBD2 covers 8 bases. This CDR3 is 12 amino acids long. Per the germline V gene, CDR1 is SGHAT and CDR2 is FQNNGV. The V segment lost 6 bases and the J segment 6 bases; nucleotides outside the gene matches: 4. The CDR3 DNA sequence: TGTGCCAGCAGTTTCCGGGGGGGCGAGCAGTACTTC. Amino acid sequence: CASSFRGGEQYF. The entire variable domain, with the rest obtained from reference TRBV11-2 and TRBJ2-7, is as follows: EAGVAQSPRYKIIEKRQSVAFWCNPISGHATLYWYQQILGQGPKLLIQFQNNGVVDDSQLPKDRFSAERLKGVDSTLKIQPAKLEDSAVYLCASSFRGGEQYFGPGTRLTVT.

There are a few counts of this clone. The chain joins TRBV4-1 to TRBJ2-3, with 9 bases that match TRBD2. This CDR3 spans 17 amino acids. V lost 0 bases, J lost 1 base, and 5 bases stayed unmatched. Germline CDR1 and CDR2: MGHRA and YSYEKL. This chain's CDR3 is CASSQDPLAGRTDTQYF. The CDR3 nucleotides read TGCGCCAGCAGCCAAGATCCTCTAGCGGGGCGCACAGATACGCAGTATTTT.

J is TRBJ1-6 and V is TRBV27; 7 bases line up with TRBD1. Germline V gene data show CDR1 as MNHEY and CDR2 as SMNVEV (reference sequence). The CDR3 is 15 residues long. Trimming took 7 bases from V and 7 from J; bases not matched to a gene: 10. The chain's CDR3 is CASNSGGVWNSPLHF. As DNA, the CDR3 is TGTGCCAGCAACTCAGGGGGTGTATGGAATTCACCCCTCCACTTT.

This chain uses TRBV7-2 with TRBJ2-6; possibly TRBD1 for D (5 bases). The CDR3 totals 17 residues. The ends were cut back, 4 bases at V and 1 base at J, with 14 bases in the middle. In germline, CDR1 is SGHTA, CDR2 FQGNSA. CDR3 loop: CASSWGAGSSGANVLTF. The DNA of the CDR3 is TGTGCCAGCAGCTGGGGTGCAGGGTCATCTGGGGCCAACGTCCTGACTTTC.

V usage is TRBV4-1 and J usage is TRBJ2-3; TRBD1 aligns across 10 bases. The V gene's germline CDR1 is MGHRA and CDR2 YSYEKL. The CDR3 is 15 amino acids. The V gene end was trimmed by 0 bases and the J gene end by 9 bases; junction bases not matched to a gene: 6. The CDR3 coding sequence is TGCGCCAGCAGCCAAGATCTAGGGACAGGGGTCACGCAGTATTTT. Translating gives CASSQDLGTGVTQYF.